Shown below are 4 T cell receptor beta chains from a single sample sequenced in a study of cytomegalovirus exposure and HLA in healthy donors (dated 2017 in TCRdb). Libraries were constructed by the immunoSEQ multiplex PCR assay. The multiplex PCR relied on a mix of 60 forward primers for TCR Vbeta segments and 13 reverse primers for TCR Jbeta segments. Here the immuneACCESS table is served through TCRdb, limited to in-frame sequences with V and J called. Missing clones are a known gap in these copies; in checked studies unresolved V genes cover under half, and the rest lacks a known reason. Within this sample are some 160,000 clones, with around 80% of them counted one time only. The ten largest clones add up to 4.5% to 6% of the sample. Sequenced: PBMCs. Source of these receptors: a middle-aged man in good health and CMV-seronegative.

V gene TRBV7-9 combines with J gene TRBJ2-7; 8 nucleotides agree with TRBD1. Trimming cost V 3 bases and J 5 bases; bases outside gene matches: 6. This CDR3 spans 14 amino acids. Germline loops: CDR1 SEHNR, CDR2 FQNEAQ (reference sequence). CDR3 region: CASSFSRQGNEQYF. The CDR3 DNA is TGTGCCAGCAGCTTCTCGCGACAGGGGAACGAGCAGTACTTC.

Only one count was recorded for this clone. The chain uses TRBV7-9 and TRBJ1-1; 7 bases line up with TRBD1. This CDR3 contains 14 residues. Trimming cost V 4 bases and J 7 bases; bases outside gene matches: 9. Germline loops: CDR1 SEHNR, CDR2 FQNEAQ (reference sequence). DNA of the CDR3: TGTGCCAGCAGCTCCGCAGACAGGGATGGTGAAGCTTTCTTT. Amino acids: CASSSADRDGEAFF.

This chain connects TRBV6-5 to TRBJ1-1; 9 nucleotides line up with TRBD1. The trim removed 7 bases at V and 6 bases at J, leaving 6 bases unmatched. This CDR3 has 13 residues. From germline, CDR1 is MNHEY and CDR2 SVGAGI. The CDR3 region is CASKRDREAEAFF. The CDR3 region has the DNA TGTGCCAGCAAGAGGGACAGGGAGGCTGAAGCTTTCTTT.

V usage is TRBV29-1 and J usage is TRBJ2-3; tentative D call: TRBD2 (6 bases). Trimming removed 2 bases at V and 6 bases at J, with 12 bases between. The length of the CDR3 is 13 residues. Germline-derived CDR1 and CDR2 are SQVTM and ANQGSEA. This CDR3 reads CSVEIAGLDTQYF. In DNA, the CDR3 is TGCAGCGTTGAAATCGCGGGGTTGGATACGCAGTATTTT.